This T cell receptor beta chain is drawn from a study of T cell repertoires in cytomegalovirus infection. Findings of the study overall: The cumulative frequency of public TCR beta families identified carriers of CMV plus the relevant HLA. CMV-specific TCR beta clonotypes restricted by HLA-C dominated the ex vivo response.

Germline lookup yields CDR1 SGHVT and CDR2 SQSDAQ. V lost 3 bases, J lost 0 bases, and 17 bases lay in between. The CDR3 loop spans 17 amino acids. Worth noting for this clonotype: What it binds is unknown.

TCRdb re-derived calls from the reads in MiXCR, one entry per CDR3 protein. The repertoire holds 400,000 or so distinct CDR3 sequences, approximately 31% seen once, with approximately 13% in the top ten. This chain connects TRBV7-4 to TRBJ1-1, with D maybe TRBD1 (6 bases). What was sequenced was PBMCs. The TCR comes from a human donor in good health (CMV status not recorded). Some clones in this sample may be carry-over from other donors' samples. CDR3 DNA: TGTGCCAGCAGCTTGGGGGGGCGGGGGGGGGTGAACACTGAAGCTTTCTTT. This gives the protein CASSLGGRGGVNTEAFF.